These 2 T cell receptor beta chains came from one sample sequenced in a study of spatial heterogeneity in lung cancer. The time point: sample taken at primary tumor resection. TCRdb analysed the 5' RACE reads with MiXCR anew, one entry per CDR3 protein. The sample yields about 92,000 distinct CDR3 sequences, approximately 12% seen once. The source material was PBMCs, sampled at surgery. The origin of the receptors is a male donor with early-stage non-small cell lung cancer.

This clonotype was found a few times. The chain combines TRBV20-1 with TRBJ1-3; tentative D call: TRBD1 (5 bases). Germline-derived CDR1 and CDR2 are DFQATT and SNEGSKA (reference sequence). This CDR3 region has 14 residues. The germline V and J ends were trimmed by 6 bases and 1 base, with 13 bases remaining between them. CDR3 sequence: CSAPLRESGNTIYF. Here the CDR3 DNA reads TGCAGTGCACCGCTCAGGGAGTCTGGAAACACCATATATTTT.

This clonotype was counted between two and nine times. As DNA, the CDR3 is TGCAGCGTCTCGGAAGGGGGAAGCAATCAGCCCCAGCATTTT. Protein product: CSVSEGGSNQPQHF. The V and J genes are TRBV29-1 and TRBJ1-5; weak D call: TRBD1 (6 bases). V was trimmed by 6 bases and J by 1 base, leaving 13 bases between them. Germline V CDR1 and CDR2: SQVTM, ANQGSEA. The CDR3 is made up of 14 amino acids.